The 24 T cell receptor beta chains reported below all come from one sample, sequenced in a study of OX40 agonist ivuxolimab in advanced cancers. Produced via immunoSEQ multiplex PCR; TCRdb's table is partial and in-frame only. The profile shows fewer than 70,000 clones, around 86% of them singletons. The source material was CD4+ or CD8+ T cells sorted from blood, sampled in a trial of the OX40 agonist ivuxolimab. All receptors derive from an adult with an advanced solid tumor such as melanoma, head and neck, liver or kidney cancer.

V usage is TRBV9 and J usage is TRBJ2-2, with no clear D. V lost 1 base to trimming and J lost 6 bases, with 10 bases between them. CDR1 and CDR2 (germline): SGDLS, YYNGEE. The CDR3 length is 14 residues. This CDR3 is CASSVLLQSGELFF. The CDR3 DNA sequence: TGTGCCAGCAGCGTACTTCTACAATCCGGGGAGCTGTTTTTT.

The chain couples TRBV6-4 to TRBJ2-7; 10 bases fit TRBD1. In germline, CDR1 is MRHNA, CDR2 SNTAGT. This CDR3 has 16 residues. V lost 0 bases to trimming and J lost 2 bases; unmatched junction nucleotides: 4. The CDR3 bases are TGTGCCAGCAGTGACTCTGGGGACAGGGGCGCCTACGAGCAGTACTTC. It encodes CASSDSGDRGAYEQYF.

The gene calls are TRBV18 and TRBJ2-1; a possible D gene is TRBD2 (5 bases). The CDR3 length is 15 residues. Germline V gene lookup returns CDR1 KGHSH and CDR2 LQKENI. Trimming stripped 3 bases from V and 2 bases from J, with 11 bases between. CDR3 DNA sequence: TGTGCCAGCTCACCGTCCCGGGGAACCTACAATGAGCAGTTCTTC. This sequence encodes CASSPSRGTYNEQFF.

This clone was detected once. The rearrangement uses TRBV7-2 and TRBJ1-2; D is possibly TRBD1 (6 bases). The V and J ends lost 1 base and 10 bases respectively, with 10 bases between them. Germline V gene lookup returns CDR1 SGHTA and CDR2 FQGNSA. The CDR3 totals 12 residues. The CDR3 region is CASSLDRVPYTF. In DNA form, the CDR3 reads TGTGCCAGCAGCTTAGACAGGGTGCCCTACACCTTC.

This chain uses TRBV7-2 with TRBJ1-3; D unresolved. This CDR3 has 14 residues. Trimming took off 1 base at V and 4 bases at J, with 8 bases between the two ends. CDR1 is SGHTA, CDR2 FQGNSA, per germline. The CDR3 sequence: CASSLETGGNTIYF. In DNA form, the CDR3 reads TGTGCCAGCAGCTTAGAAACGGGAGGAAACACCATATATTTT.

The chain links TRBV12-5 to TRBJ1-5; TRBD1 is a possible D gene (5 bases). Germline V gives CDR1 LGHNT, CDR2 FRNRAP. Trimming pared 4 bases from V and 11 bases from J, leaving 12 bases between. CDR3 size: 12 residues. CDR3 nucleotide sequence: TGTGCTAGTGGTTCCGCGGGGGAGGCCCAGCATTTT. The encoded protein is CASGSAGEAQHF.

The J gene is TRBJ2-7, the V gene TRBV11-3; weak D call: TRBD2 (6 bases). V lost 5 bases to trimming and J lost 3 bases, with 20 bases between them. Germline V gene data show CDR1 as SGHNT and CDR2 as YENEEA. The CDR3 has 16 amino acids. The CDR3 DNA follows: TGTGCCAGCAGCCGACGTAGCACGGGACTGGTCTACGAGCAGTACTTC. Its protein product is CASSRRSTGLVYEQYF.

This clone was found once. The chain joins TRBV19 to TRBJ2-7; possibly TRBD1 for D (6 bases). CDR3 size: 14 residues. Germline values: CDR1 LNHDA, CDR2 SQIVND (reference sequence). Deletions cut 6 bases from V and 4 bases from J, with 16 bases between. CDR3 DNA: TGTGCCAGTAGGACAGGCCGCGTGGGATACGAGCAGTACTTC. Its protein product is CASRTGRVGYEQYF.

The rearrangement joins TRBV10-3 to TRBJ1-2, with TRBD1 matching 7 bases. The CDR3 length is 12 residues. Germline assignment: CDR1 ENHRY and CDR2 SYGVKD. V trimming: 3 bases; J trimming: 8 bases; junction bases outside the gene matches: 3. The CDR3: CAISDPTGGYTF. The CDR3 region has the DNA TGTGCCATCAGTGACCCGACAGGGGGCTACACCTTC.

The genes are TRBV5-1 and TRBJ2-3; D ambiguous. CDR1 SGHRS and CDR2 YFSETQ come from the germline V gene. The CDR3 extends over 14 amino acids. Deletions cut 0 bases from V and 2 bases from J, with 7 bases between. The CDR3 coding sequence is TGCGCCAGCAGCTTGGCTCAGGCCACAGATACGCAGTATTTT. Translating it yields CASSLAQATDTQYF. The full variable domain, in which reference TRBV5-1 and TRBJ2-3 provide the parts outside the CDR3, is KAGVTQTPRYLIKTRGQQVTLSCSPISGHRSVSWYQQTPGQGLQFLFEYFSETQRNKGNFPGRFSGRQFSNSRSEMNVSTLELGDSALYLCASSLAQATDTQYFGPGTRLTVL.

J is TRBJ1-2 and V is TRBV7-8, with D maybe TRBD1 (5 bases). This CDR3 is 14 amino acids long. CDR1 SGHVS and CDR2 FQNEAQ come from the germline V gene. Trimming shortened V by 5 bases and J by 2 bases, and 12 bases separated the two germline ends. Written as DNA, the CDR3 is TGTGCCAGCAGCCCCCAGACAGAAAACTATGGCTACACCTTC. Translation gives CASSPQTENYGYTF.

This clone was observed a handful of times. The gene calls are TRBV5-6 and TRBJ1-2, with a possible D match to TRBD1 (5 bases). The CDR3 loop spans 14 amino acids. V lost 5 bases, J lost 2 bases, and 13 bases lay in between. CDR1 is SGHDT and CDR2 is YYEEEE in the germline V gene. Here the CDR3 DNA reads TGTGCCAGCAGTCGTGTCAGGGAAAACTATGGCTACACCTTC. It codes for CASSRVRENYGYTF.

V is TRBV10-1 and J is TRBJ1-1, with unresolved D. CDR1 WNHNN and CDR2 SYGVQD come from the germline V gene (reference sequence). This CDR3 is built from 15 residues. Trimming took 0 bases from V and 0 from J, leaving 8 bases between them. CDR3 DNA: TGCGCCAGCAGTGAGTCAGGCCACATGAACACTGAAGCTTTCTTT. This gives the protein CASSESGHMNTEAFF.

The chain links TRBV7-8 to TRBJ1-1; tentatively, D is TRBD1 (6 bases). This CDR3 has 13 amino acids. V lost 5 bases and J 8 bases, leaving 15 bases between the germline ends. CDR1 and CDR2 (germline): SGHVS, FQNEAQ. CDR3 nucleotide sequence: TGTGCCAGCAGCAGGGACCAGGGGATCGAAGCTTTCTTT. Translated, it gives CASSRDQGIEAFF.

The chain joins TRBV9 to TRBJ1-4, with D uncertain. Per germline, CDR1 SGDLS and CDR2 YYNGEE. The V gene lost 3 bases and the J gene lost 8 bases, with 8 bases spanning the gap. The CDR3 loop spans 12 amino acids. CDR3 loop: CASSAGEEKLFF. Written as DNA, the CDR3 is TGTGCCAGCAGCGCCGGGGAGGAAAAACTGTTTTTT.

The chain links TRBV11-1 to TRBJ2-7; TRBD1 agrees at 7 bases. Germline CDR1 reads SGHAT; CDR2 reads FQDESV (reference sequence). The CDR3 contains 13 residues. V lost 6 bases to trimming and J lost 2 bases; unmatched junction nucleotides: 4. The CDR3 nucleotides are TGTGCCAGCAGGCTGACAGGGACCTACGAGCAGTACTTC. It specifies CASRLTGTYEQYF.

The CDR3 loop is CASSPPWTGEAFF. The CDR3 nucleotides are TGTGCCAGCAGTCCCCCCTGGACAGGGGAAGCTTTCTTT. V usage is TRBV6-5 and J usage is TRBJ1-1; 8 bases align to TRBD1. The CDR3 consists of 13 residues. Germline values: CDR1 MNHEY, CDR2 SVGAGI. Unmatched junction bases numbered 7, after V lost 5 bases and J lost 8 bases.

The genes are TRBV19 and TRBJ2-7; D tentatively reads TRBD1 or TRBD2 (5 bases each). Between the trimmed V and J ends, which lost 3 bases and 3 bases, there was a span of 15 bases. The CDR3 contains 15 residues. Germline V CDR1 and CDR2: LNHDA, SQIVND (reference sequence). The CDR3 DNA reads TGTGCCAGTAGTATGGGGACCGACTTCGGCTACGAGCAGTACTTC. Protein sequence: CASSMGTDFGYEQYF.

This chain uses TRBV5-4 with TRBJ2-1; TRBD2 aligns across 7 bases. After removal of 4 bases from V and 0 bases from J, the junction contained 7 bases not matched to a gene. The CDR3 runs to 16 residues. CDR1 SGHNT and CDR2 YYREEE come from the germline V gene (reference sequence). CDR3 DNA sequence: TGTGCCAGCAGCCCCTCTCTAGCGGCCTCCTACAATGAGCAGTTCTTC. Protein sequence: CASSPSLAASYNEQFF.

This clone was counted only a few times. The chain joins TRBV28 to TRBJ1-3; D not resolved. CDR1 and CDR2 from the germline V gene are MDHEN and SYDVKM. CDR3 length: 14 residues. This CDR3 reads CALASPGAGNTIYF. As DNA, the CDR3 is TGTGCTTTAGCCAGCCCTGGCGCTGGAAACACCATATATTTT.

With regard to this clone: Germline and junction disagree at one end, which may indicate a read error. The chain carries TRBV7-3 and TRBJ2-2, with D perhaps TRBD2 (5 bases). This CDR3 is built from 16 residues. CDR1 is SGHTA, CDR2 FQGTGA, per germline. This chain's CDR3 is CASSLSGLANTGELFF. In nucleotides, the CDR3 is TGTGCCAGCAGTTTAAGCGGCCTCGCGAACACCGGGGAGCTGTTTTTT.

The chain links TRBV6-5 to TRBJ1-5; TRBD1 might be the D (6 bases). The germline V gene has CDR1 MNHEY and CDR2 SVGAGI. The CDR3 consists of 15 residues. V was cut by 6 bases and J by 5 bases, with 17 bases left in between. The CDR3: CASSSPGQRDQPQHF. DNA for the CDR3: TGTGCCAGCAGCTCCCCGGGACAAAGAGATCAGCCCCAGCATTTT.

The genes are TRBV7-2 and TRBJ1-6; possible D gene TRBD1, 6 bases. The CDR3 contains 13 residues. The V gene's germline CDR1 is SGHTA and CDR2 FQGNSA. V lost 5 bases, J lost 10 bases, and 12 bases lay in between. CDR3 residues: CASSQQGKSPLHF. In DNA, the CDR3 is TGTGCCAGCAGCCAACAGGGAAAATCACCCCTCCACTTT.

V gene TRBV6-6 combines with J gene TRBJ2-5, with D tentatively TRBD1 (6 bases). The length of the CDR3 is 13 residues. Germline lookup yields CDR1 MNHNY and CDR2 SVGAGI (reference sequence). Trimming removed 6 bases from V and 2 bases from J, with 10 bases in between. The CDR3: CASSRDTQETQYF. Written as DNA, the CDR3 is TGTGCCAGCAGCCGGGACACTCAAGAGACCCAGTACTTC.